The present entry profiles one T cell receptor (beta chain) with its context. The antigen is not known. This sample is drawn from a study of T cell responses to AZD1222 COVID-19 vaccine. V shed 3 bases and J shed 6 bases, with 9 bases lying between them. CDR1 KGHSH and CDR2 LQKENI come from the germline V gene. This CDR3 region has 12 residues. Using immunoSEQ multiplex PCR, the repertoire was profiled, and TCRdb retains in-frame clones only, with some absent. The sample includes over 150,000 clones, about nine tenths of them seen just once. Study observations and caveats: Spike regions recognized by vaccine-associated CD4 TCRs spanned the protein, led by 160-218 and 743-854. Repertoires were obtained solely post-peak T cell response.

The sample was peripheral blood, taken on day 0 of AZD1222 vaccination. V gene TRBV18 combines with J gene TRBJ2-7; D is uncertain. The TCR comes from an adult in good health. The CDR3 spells CASSPYPREQYF. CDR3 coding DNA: TGTGCCAGCTCACCCTATCCGCGCGAGCAGTACTTC.